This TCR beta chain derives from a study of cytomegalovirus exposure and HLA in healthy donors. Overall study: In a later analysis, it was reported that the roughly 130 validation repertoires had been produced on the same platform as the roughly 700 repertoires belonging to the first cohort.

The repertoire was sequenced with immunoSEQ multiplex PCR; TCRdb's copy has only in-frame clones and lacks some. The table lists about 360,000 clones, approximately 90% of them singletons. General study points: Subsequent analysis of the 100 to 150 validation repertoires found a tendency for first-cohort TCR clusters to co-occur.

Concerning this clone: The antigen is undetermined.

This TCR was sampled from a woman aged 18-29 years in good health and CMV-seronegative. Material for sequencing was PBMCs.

The CDR3 sequence: CASSLGGTRRWSYEQYF. The CDR3 nucleotides read TGTGCCAGCAGCTTAGGCGGGACTAGAAGGTGGTCCTACGAGCAGTACTTC. The chain links TRBV7-9 to TRBJ2-7, with 8 nucleotides matching TRBD2. There are 17 residues in the CDR3. CDR1 SEHNR and CDR2 FQNEAQ come from the germline V gene (reference sequence). With 1 base clipped from V and 1 base from J, the junction kept 9 bases outside the gene matches. Using reference TRBV7-9 and TRBJ2-7 for the parts outside the CDR3, the full variable domain is DTGVSQNPRHKITKRGQNVTFRCDPISEHNRLYWYRQTLGQGPEFLTYFQNEAQLEKSRLLSDRFSAERPKGSFSTLEIQRTEQGDSAMYLCASSLGGTRRWSYEQYFGPGTRLTVT.